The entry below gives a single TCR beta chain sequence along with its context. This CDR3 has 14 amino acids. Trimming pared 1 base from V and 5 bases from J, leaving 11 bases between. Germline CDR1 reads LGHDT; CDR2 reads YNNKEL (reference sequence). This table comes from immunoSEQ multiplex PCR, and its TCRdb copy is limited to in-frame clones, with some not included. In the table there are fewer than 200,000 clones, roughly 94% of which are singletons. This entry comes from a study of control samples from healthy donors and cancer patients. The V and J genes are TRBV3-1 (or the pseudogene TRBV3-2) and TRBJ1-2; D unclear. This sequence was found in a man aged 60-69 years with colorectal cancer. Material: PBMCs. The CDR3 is CASSQAGQTYGYTF. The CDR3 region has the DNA TGTGCCAGCAGCCAAGCCGGTCAGACATATGGCTACACCTTC.